These 6 T cell receptor beta chains were sequenced from one sample in a study of blood T cell repertoires in COVID-19. Profiling relied on immunoSEQ multiplex PCR, and the TCRdb table lists in-frame clones only, not all of them. The sample has 55,000 to 65,000 clones; almost 90% are singletons. Sample: peripheral blood. The receptor source for this set is a man between 60 and 75 years old with acute or convalescent COVID-19.

This clone was detected only once. This chain connects TRBV14 to TRBJ2-7, with 7 bases identical to TRBD1. The CDR3 is made up of 14 amino acids. CDR1 and CDR2 (germline): SGHDN, FVKESK. With 4 bases clipped from V and 6 bases from J, the junction kept 9 bases outside the gene matches. CDR3: CASSLLRTGSEQYF. The DNA of the CDR3 is TGTGCCAGCAGCCTGCTCCGGACAGGATCCGAGCAGTACTTC.

The chain couples TRBV24-1 to TRBJ2-5; D might be TRBD2 (5 bases). This CDR3 region has 15 residues. Trimming took off 3 bases at V and 4 bases at J, with 14 bases between the two ends. From germline, CDR1 is KGHDR and CDR2 SFDVKD. The CDR3 region is CATSDPLGGGETQYF. CDR3 nucleotide sequence: TGTGCCACCAGTGATCCGCTAGGAGGTGGAGAGACCCAGTACTTC.

The J gene is TRBJ2-2, the V gene TRBV9; no firm D call. The CDR3 extends over 15 amino acids. In germline, CDR1 is SGDLS, CDR2 YYNGEE. The V end was cut by 0 bases, the J end by 5 bases, with 11 bases between. The CDR3 is CASSVVYGETGELFF. CDR3 in DNA: TGTGCCAGCAGCGTAGTCTATGGTGAGACCGGGGAGCTGTTTTTT.

The rearrangement links TRBV28 to TRBJ1-3; a possible D gene is TRBD1 (6 bases). V was cut by 3 bases and J by 0 bases, with 12 bases left in between. Per the germline V gene, CDR1 is MDHEN and CDR2 is SYDVKM. The CDR3 covers 16 residues. CDR3 bases: TGTGCCAGCAGTTTGTTTGGGGGACACTCTGGAAACACCATATATTTT. This translates into CASSLFGGHSGNTIYF.

The CDR3 loop reads CAWSGTTHTEAFF. The CDR3 nucleotides are TGTGCCTGGAGTGGGACAACCCACACTGAAGCTTTCTTT. The rearrangement links TRBV30 to TRBJ1-1; weak D call: TRBD1 (5 bases). This CDR3 region has 13 residues. From germline, CDR1 is GTSNPN and CDR2 SVGIG (reference sequence). The V gene lost 1 base and the J gene lost 3 bases, with 9 bases spanning the gap.

The gene calls are TRBV19 and TRBJ1-3, with D maybe TRBD1 (6 bases). The CDR3 loop spans 16 amino acids. Trimming removed 3 bases at V and 4 bases at J, with 16 bases between. Germline V gene sequence: CDR1 LNHDA, CDR2 SQIVND (reference sequence). The CDR3 coding sequence is TGTGCCAGTAGTATGTCCGGACAGATAAGAGGAAACACCATATATTTT. It specifies CASSMSGQIRGNTIYF.